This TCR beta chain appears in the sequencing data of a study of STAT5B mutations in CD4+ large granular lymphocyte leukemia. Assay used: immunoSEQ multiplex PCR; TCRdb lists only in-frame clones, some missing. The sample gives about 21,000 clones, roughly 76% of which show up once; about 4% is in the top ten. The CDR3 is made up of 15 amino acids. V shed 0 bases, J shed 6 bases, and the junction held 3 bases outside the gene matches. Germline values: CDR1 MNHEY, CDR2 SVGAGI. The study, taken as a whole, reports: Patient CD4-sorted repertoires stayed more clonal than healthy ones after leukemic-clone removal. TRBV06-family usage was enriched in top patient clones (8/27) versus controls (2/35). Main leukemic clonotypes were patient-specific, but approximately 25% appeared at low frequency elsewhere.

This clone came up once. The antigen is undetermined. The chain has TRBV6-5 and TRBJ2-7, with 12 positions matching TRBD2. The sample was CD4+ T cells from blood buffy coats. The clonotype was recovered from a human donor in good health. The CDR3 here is CASSYSTSGSGEQYF. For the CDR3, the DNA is TGTGCCAGCAGTTACTCGACTAGCGGGAGTGGCGAGCAGTACTTC.